The 29 T cell receptor beta chains listed next were all sequenced from one sample in a study of CD8+CD57+ T cells in acquired aplastic anemia. Genomic DNA was employed as the template in profiling TCR beta VDJ and CDR3. TCRdb ran MiXCR on the reads and lists one entry per CDR3 protein. Of 100,000 to 120,000 distinct CDR3 sequences listed, around 49% were seen once; the top ten hold roughly 34%. The specimen was sorted CD4+, CD8+, or CD8+CD57+ T cells (not recorded which) from PBMCs. These receptors were obtained from a human donor in good health, serving as a control.

Worth noting for this clonotype: The junction and the germline gene differ at one end; a read error may be behind it. The chain combines TRBV7-7 with TRBJ1-5; D not resolved. Germline CDR1 is SSHAT and CDR2 is FNYEAQ (reference sequence). The CDR3 is 12 amino acids. The CDR3 sequence: CASSLVPQPQHF. The CDR3 DNA reads as TGTGCTAGCAGCTTAGTTCCCCAGCCCCAGCATTTT.

This clonotype has ten or more counts. V gene TRBV13 combines with J gene TRBJ1-5; 8 positions match TRBD1. CDR3 length equals 15 residues. Looked up from germline, CDR1 is PRHDT and CDR2 is FYEKMQ (reference sequence). Losses at the gene ends were 0 bases for V and 4 bases for J; bases not matched to a gene: 2. The CDR3 DNA follows: TGTGCCAGCAGCTTAGGACAGGGGGGGAATCAGCCCCAGCATTTT. Protein sequence: CASSLGQGGNQPQHF.

Details on this clonotype: A much larger clone sits a single nucleotide away, making a read error possible. The J gene is TRBJ2-3, the V gene TRBV5-1; D possibly corresponds to TRBD2 (6 bases). This CDR3 contains 15 residues. CDR1 is SGHRS, CDR2 YFSETQ, per germline. The CDR3 nucleotides read TGCGCCAGCGGCTTGGCCGGCGGGATCCTAGATACGCAGTATTTT. Its translation is CASGLAGGILDTQYF.

DNA for the CDR3: TGCGCCAGCAGTGAGCGGGGGGGGTTCATTGATACGCAGTATTTT. This codes for CASSERGGFIDTQYF. The chain links TRBV10-1 to TRBJ2-3; 8 bases are a match to TRBD2. The CDR3 runs 15 residues. Germline loops: CDR1 WNHNN, CDR2 SYGVQD (reference sequence). The V gene end was trimmed by 2 bases and the J gene end by 6 bases; junction bases not matched to a gene: 7.

The V and J genes are TRBV6-2 or TRBV6-3 and TRBJ2-3; tentatively, D is TRBD2 (5 bases). The CDR3 is 14 residues long. Germline V gene data show CDR1 as MNHEY and CDR2 as SVGEGT. V was clipped by 6 bases and J by 7 bases, with 17 bases between them. DNA for the CDR3: TGTGCCAGCAGCCCCCCCGGACTCGCCCATACGCAGTATTTT. This translates into CASSPPGLAHTQYF.

As concerns this clonotype: An end of the junction differs from the germline gene, which may be a read error. The J gene is TRBJ2-1, the V gene TRBV2, with 9 bases lining up with TRBD2. Per the germline V gene, CDR1 is SNHLY and CDR2 is FYNNEI. The CDR3 contains 15 residues. This CDR3 reads CACSDETSGGNEQFF. CDR3 DNA: TGTGCCTGCAGTGATGAGACTAGCGGAGGCAATGAGCAGTTCTTC.

The V gene is TRBV24-1, the J gene TRBJ2-6; unclear D gene. This CDR3 is built from 13 residues. V dropped 7 bases and J dropped 4 bases, with 7 bases sitting between them. Germline V lookup: CDR1 KGHDR, CDR2 SFDVKD. The CDR3 coding sequence is TGTGCCACCAGCCGGCCGGGGGCCAACGTCCTGACTTTC. Its translation is CATSRPGANVLTF.

Ten or more counts support this clonotype. This rearrangement joins TRBV4-3 to TRBJ2-5, with 10 bases aligning to TRBD1. After removal of 4 bases from V and 5 bases from J, the junction contained 7 bases not matched to a gene. The CDR3 loop spans 15 amino acids. Germline V gene lookup returns CDR1 LGHNA and CDR2 YSLEER. The DNA for the CDR3 is TGCGCCAGCAGCCGCGGGACAGGGGATTGGGAGACCCAGTACTTC. It translates to CASSRGTGDWETQYF.

The gene calls are TRBV7-2 and TRBJ2-5, with D perhaps matching TRBD2 (5 bases). The CDR3 totals 15 residues. Trimming stripped 1 base from V and 5 bases from J, with 14 bases between. Germline V gene data show CDR1 as SGHTA and CDR2 as FQGNSA. The DNA of the CDR3 is TGTGCCAGCAGCTTAGTGCTAGCAGTGGGGGAGACCCAGTACTTC. Its protein is CASSLVLAVGETQYF.

This chain joins TRBV6-2 or TRBV6-3 and TRBJ1-6, with 9 nucleotides matching TRBD1. Germline CDR1 MNHEY, CDR2 SVGEGT. The junction had 7 bases not matched to a gene; V was cut back by 2 bases and J by 8 bases. CDR3 length: 16 amino acids. CDR3 DNA sequence: TGTGCCAGCAGTTACGGCCGGGGACAGGGTCATTCACCCCTCCACTTT. This sequence encodes CASSYGRGQGHSPLHF.

This clonotype is a singleton in its sample. The chain uses TRBV24-1 and TRBJ2-7, with D uncertain. CDR3 length: 13 amino acids. Deletions cut 0 bases from V and 7 bases from J, with 9 bases between. The germline V gene has CDR1 KGHDR and CDR2 SFDVKD. The CDR3 sequence is CATSDLTGKEQYF. The CDR3, as DNA: TGTGCCACCAGTGATTTGACCGGAAAAGAGCAGTACTTC.

There are many counts of this clonotype. The chain recombines TRBV4-1 with TRBJ2-7; 8 nucleotides line up with TRBD2. The V gene's germline CDR1 is MGHRA and CDR2 YSYEKL. The CDR3 runs to 15 residues. The junction had 7 bases not matched to a gene; V was cut back by 0 bases and J by 6 bases. The CDR3 loop is CASSQDGGGQGEQYF. CDR3 DNA: TGCGCCAGCAGCCAAGATGGCGGGGGGCAGGGCGAGCAGTACTTC.

This clonotype was found once. V and J are TRBV29-1 and TRBJ1-5; D not resolved. Trimming pared 4 bases from V and 4 bases from J, leaving 11 bases between. CDR1 is SQVTM and CDR2 is ANQGSEA in the germline V gene. This CDR3 has 13 amino acids. The CDR3 nucleotides are TGCAGCGTTGTGGTCAGAGCTAATCAGCCCCAGCATTTT. Translated: CSVVVRANQPQHF.

There are many counts of this clonotype. The gene calls are TRBV7-9 and TRBJ1-2; weak D call: TRBD1 (5 bases). The CDR3 has 11 residues. Per germline, CDR1 SEHNR and CDR2 FQNEAQ (reference sequence). The V end was cut by 4 bases, the J end by 5 bases, with 5 bases between. CDR3 amino acids: CASSSGYGYTF. The DNA of the CDR3 is TGTGCCAGCAGCTCAGGGTATGGCTACACCTTC.

This clonotype was seen ten or more times. This chain connects TRBV7-2 to TRBJ2-3, with D hard to call. Trimming shortened V by 2 bases and J by 4 bases, and 7 bases separated the two germline ends. CDR1 is SGHTA and CDR2 is FQGNSA in the germline V gene. CDR3 length: 13 amino acids. CDR3 region: CASSLFGADTQYF. The CDR3 DNA reads TGTGCCAGCAGCTTATTTGGGGCAGATACGCAGTATTTT.

The chain links TRBV25-1 to TRBJ1-2, with 8 nucleotides matching TRBD1. Trimming cost V 6 bases and J 6 bases; bases outside gene matches: 12. Germline V gene lookup returns CDR1 MGHDK and CDR2 SYGVNS. The CDR3 is 15 amino acids. The CDR3 reads CASSAGQGIEDGYTF. Written as DNA, the CDR3 is TGTGCCAGCAGCGCCGGACAGGGCATAGAGGATGGCTACACCTTC.

The chain recombines TRBV10-3 with TRBJ2-7; 9 bases agree with TRBD1. V lost 10 bases and J lost 2; bases outside the gene matches: 9. CDR3 length: 14 residues. The germline V gene has CDR1 ENHRY and CDR2 SYGVKD. The DNA of the CDR3 is TGTGCCAGCACAGGGGACAGGGCGACCTACGAGCAGTACTTC. This sequence encodes CASTGDRATYEQYF.

This clonotype was seen more than once but under ten times. This chain links TRBV19 with TRBJ1-4, with D unclear. Germline loops: CDR1 LNHDA, CDR2 SQIVND (reference sequence). Trimming stripped 8 bases from V and 5 bases from J, with 15 bases between. The CDR3 consists of 14 residues. The CDR3 DNA is TGTGCCAGTCGTCTCGGGCTGCAAAATGAAAAACTGTTTTTT. It encodes CASRLGLQNEKLFF.

This clonotype was recorded many times. The V call is TRBV24-1, the J call TRBJ2-3; D unclear. V gave up 1 base and J gave up 0 bases, with 10 bases separating them. This CDR3 contains 16 residues. The germline V gene has CDR1 KGHDR and CDR2 SFDVKD. The CDR3: CATSDLGGRSTDTQYF. Written as DNA, the CDR3 is TGTGCCACCAGTGATTTAGGCGGCAGAAGCACAGATACGCAGTATTTT.

The CDR3 coding sequence is TGTGCCACCAGCGCGAACAGGGATGGGACTGAAGCTTTCTTT. Translation gives CATSANRDGTEAFF. The chain uses TRBV15 and TRBJ1-1; tentatively, D is TRBD1 (6 bases). The germline V gene has CDR1 LNHNV and CDR2 YYDKDF (reference sequence). Deletions cut 5 bases from V and 5 bases from J, with 15 bases between. The CDR3 loop spans 14 amino acids.

The chain uses TRBV29-1 and TRBJ2-7; D perhaps matches TRBD2 (5 bases). V shed 4 bases and J shed 2 bases, with 9 bases lying between them. The CDR3 is made up of 12 amino acids. Germline V gene sequence: CDR1 SQVTM, CDR2 ANQGSEA. In DNA, the CDR3 is TGCAGCGTTGTGGCGGGTGCCTACGAGCAGTACTTC. It is translated as CSVVAGAYEQYF.

This rearrangement joins TRBV7-6 to TRBJ2-7; TRBD1 aligns across 7 bases. The CDR3 is made up of 14 amino acids. The V and J ends lost 8 bases and 5 bases, in that order; junction bases with no gene match: 12. Germline-derived CDR1 and CDR2 are SGHVS and FNYEAQ. Here the CDR3 DNA reads TGTGCCAGCTCACTCATAGGGGGCGACGACGAGCAGTACTTC. This sequence encodes CASSLIGGDDEQYF.

As regards this clonotype: The junction does not match germline at one end; this may be a read error. The chain links TRBV24-1 to TRBJ1-2, with 9 bases lining up with TRBD1. Germline values: CDR1 KGHDR, CDR2 SFDVKD. This CDR3 has 15 amino acids. Here the CDR3 reads CATRPTQGANYGYTF. For the CDR3, the DNA is TGTGCCACCAGGCCAACACAGGGGGCTAACTACGGCTACACCTTC.

The chain has TRBV20-1 and TRBJ1-6; the match to TRBD1 covers 8 bases. This CDR3 comprises 14 residues. Germline CDR1 is DFQATT and CDR2 is SNEGSKA (reference sequence). J was trimmed by 8 bases and V by 5 bases; bases with no gene match: 8. This chain's CDR3 is CSAGQGFTDSPLHF. CDR3 DNA: TGCAGTGCTGGACAGGGTTTCACGGATTCACCCCTCCACTTT.

Many counts were recorded for this clonotype. The CDR3 DNA is TGTGCCAGCAGTTACTACGCGGGGGGCGAGCAGTACTTC. Translation: CASSYYAGGEQYF. This chain joins TRBV6-2 or TRBV6-3 and TRBJ2-7; 8 nucleotides line up with TRBD2. The V and J ends lost 1 base and 6 bases, in that order; junction bases with no gene match: 2. The CDR3 has 13 residues. The germline gives CDR1 MNHEY, CDR2 SVGEGT.

This clonotype was recorded once. The chain recombines TRBV7-2 with TRBJ2-3; D is uncertain. CDR1 SGHTA and CDR2 FQGNSA come from the germline V gene. This CDR3 is 14 amino acids long. Trimming took 5 bases from V and 1 from J, leaving 10 bases between them. Written as DNA, the CDR3 is TGTGCCAGCAGCCCCCAGTGGGGCACAGATACGCAGTATTTT. It specifies CASSPQWGTDTQYF.

This clonotype was counted a single time. This could be a read error, since a much larger clone is one nucleotide away. The chain joins TRBV6-2 or TRBV6-3 to TRBJ2-7, with a tentative D call TRBD2 (5 bases). CDR1 is MNHEY and CDR2 is SVGEGT in the germline V gene. V was shortened by 10 bases and J by 2 bases, with 18 bases between the two germline ends. The CDR3 is 14 residues long. CDR3 coding DNA: TGTGCCACGTTCGGGGATCATAGTCCCTACGAGCAGTACTTC. Translated: CATFGDHSPYEQYF.

Ten or more counts support this clonotype. V is TRBV19 and J is TRBJ2-7, with 7 bases lining up with TRBD1. V trimming: 4 bases; J trimming: 7 bases; junction bases outside the gene matches: 7. This CDR3 is 13 amino acids long. CDR1 is LNHDA and CDR2 is SQIVND in the germline V gene (reference sequence). In DNA form, the CDR3 reads TGTGCCAGTAGTACCAGGGGGTCGGGAGAGCAGTACTTC. Translated: CASSTRGSGEQYF.

The chain has TRBV15 and TRBJ2-7, with no clear D. The CDR3 is 14 amino acids. Germline V lookup: CDR1 LNHNV, CDR2 YYDKDF (reference sequence). With 0 bases removed from V and 1 base from J, the gap between germline ends came to 7 bases. In DNA form, the CDR3 reads TGTGCCACCAGCAGAGATGGTCGTTCCTACGAGCAGTACTTC. Protein: CATSRDGRSYEQYF.